The rows below give T cell receptor beta chains drawn from one sample of a study of shared clonotypes between healthy human individuals. The method was immunoSEQ multiplex PCR; TCRdb's version includes in-frame clones alone and lacks a portion of them. The table includes some 480,000 clones, around 80% detected once. The specimen sequenced was PBMCs. The receptors shown here come from a woman in her thirties or forties in good health. Some clones in this sample may be carry-over from other donors' samples. Each CDR3 is given with its conserved first and last residue. The order of the fields is clone size, J gene, V gene, D gene, CDR3 protein, CDR3 DNA. The D gene is left open where the match is weak. The size entry is marked missing in some rows and otherwise reads once, few, many or a size class.

-,TRBJ2-2,TRBV11-2,TRBD1,CASSRGQGNTGELFF,TGTGCCAGCAGCAGGGGACAGGGAAACACCGGGGAGCTGTTTTTT
-,TRBJ2-7,TRBV6-1,-,CASTLSHEQYF,TGTGCCAGCACCTTGAGTCACGAGCAGTACTTC
once,TRBJ2-6,TRBV6-6,-,CASSYSKSGANVLTF,TGCGCCAGCAGTTACTCGAAGTCTGGGGCCAACGTCCTGACTTTC
-,TRBJ2-7,TRBV28,-,CATILSGGPYEQYF,TGTGCCACCATACTTTCCGGGGGGCCTTACGAGCAGTACTTC
-,TRBJ2-7,TRBV5-1,TRBD1,CASKTEGASYEQYF,TGCGCCAGCAAGACCGAGGGGGCGTCCTACGAGCAGTACTTC
-,TRBJ2-7,TRBV15,TRBD2,CATSRDRAGGGEQYF,TGTGCCACCAGCAGAGATCGAGCGGGAGGGGGGGAGCAGTACTTC
-,TRBJ2-2,TRBV19,TRBD1,CASSMIRQGYWELFF,TGTGCCAGTAGTATGATAAGACAGGGGTATTGGGAGCTGTTTTTT
-,TRBJ1-2,TRBV28,-,CASSLLVPTTNYGYTF,TGTGCCAGCAGTTTGCTAGTTCCAACAACTAACTATGGCTACACCTTC
-,TRBJ2-3,TRBV19,TRBD2,CASSTRGGPLNTQYF,TGTGCCAGTAGTACGCGGGGAGGGCCCTTGAATACGCAGTATTTT
-,TRBJ2-5,TRBV2,-,CASSDHRGGTQYF,TGTGCCAGCAGTGACCACAGGGGGGGGACCCAGTACTTC
once,TRBJ2-5,TRBV5-6,-,CASGEGHRETQYF,TGTGCCAGCGGCGAGGGGCATCGAGAGACCCAGTACTTC
once,TRBJ2-1,TRBV29-1,-,CSGTEGTYNEQFF,TGCAGCGGTACGGAGGGGACCTACAATGAGCAGTTCTTC
few,TRBJ1-5,TRBV28,-,CASSLQLRPQHF,TGTGCCAGCAGTTTACAGCTTCGGCCCCAGCATTTT
few,TRBJ2-1,TRBV7-2,TRBD2,CASSRLAGGIDEQFF,TGTGCCAGCAGCAGACTAGCGGGAGGGATCGATGAGCAGTTCTTC
-,TRBJ1-1,TRBV7-8,-,CASSLFRGTEAFF,TGTGCCAGCAGCTTATTCAGGGGCACTGAAGCTTTCTTT
-,TRBJ1-5,TRBV29-1,TRBD1,CSAGTGAGNQPQHF,TGCAGCGCTGGAACAGGGGCTGGCAATCAGCCCCAGCATTTT
-,TRBJ1-2,TRBV19,-,CASSIFAGYGYTF,TGTGCCAGTAGTATTTTCGCAGGCTATGGCTACACCTTC
-,TRBJ2-2,TRBV5-1,-,CASSFGTLPRNTGELFF,TGCGCCAGCAGCTTTGGGACCCTCCCTCGGAACACCGGGGAGCTGTTTTTT
-,TRBJ2-1,TRBV5-5,-,CASSHLTGAFYNEQFF,TGTGCCAGCAGCCACTTGACGGGAGCCTTCTACAATGAGCAGTTCTTC
-,TRBJ1-1,TRBV5-5,-,CASSLGGKSTEAFF,TGTGCCAGCAGCTTAGGGGGGAAGAGCACTGAAGCTTTCTTT
-,TRBJ2-7,TRBV5-1,-,CASSLDTGYLGEQYF,TGCGCCAGCAGCTTGGATACAGGGTATTTAGGCGAGCAGTACTTC
-,TRBJ2-5,TRBV7-3,-,CASSSPPRETQYF,TGTGCCAGCAGCTCCCCCCCCCGGGAGACCCAGTACTTC
-,TRBJ2-5,TRBV30,TRBD2,CAWSAGLSQETQYF,TGTGCCTGGAGCGCGGGACTATCCCAAGAGACCCAGTACTTC
once,TRBJ1-2,TRBV29-1,TRBD1,CSAQGGDNYGYTF,TGCAGCGCTCAGGGGGGCGACAACTATGGCTACACCTTC
many,TRBJ1-2,TRBV6-6,-,CASSPSPNYGYTF,TGTGCCAGCAGTCCCTCACCCAACTATGGCTACACCTTC
-,TRBJ2-7,TRBV6-1,-,CASIPSFYEQYF,TGTGCCAGCATTCCGTCCTTCTACGAGCAGTACTTC
-,TRBJ2-7,TRBV9,-,CASSVASSSYEQYF,TGTGCCAGCAGCGTAGCGTCAAGCTCCTACGAGCAGTACTTC
-,TRBJ2-1,TRBV29-1,TRBD1,CSVDRQGVGEQFF,TGCAGCGTTGACCGACAGGGCGTGGGTGAGCAGTTCTTC
-,TRBJ2-2,TRBV7-9,-,CASSPGRWAFANTGELFF,TGTGCCAGCAGCCCGGGGCGGTGGGCGTTCGCGAACACCGGGGAGCTGTTTTTT
-,TRBJ2-2,TRBV19,TRBD2,CASSRLAGGTGELFF,TGTGCCAGTAGTCGACTAGCGGGAGGGACCGGGGAGCTGTTTTTT
few,TRBJ1-5,TRBV6-5,-,CASSYSEQPQHF,TGTGCCAGCAGTTACTCGGAACAGCCCCAGCATTTT
-,TRBJ2-3,TRBV5-1,-,CASSLGFSTDTQYF,TGCGCCAGCAGCTTGGGGTTCAGCACAGATACGCAGTATTTT
once,TRBJ2-3,TRBV11-2,-,CASSIHGISTDTQYF,TGTGCCAGCAGCATACATGGGATTAGCACAGATACGCAGTATTTT
-,TRBJ2-1,TRBV15,TRBD2,CATSRDGGGRSGAQFF,TGTGCCACCAGCAGAGATGGGGGCGGGAGGTCGGGTGCCCAGTTCTTC
-,TRBJ2-2,TRBV7-2,TRBD1,CASSSLGRGKAELFF,TGTGCCAGCAGCTCCTTAGGCAGGGGGAAAGCGGAGCTGTTTTTT
-,TRBJ2-1,TRBV10-2,TRBD2,CASSDRPGAGGSEQFF,TGCGCCAGCAGCGATAGGCCGGGGGCGGGAGGCAGTGAGCAGTTCTTC
-,TRBJ2-3,TRBV28,TRBD2,CASSDPGLASTDTQYF,TGTGCCAGCAGTGACCCGGGACTAGCGAGCACAGATACGCAGTATTTT
few,TRBJ2-3,TRBV7-2,-,CASSPADTQYF,TGTGCCAGCAGCCCCGCCGATACGCAGTATTTT
-,TRBJ2-7,TRBV5-1,TRBD2,CASSRGSGSAYEQYF,TGCGCCAGCAGCCGGGGGAGCGGGAGCGCCTACGAGCAGTACTTC
-,TRBJ2-3,TRBV7-2,-,CASSSGTQYF,TGTGCCAGCAGCTCCGGGACTCAGTATTTT
many,TRBJ1-5,TRBV7-9,-,CASSSGSNQPQHF,TGTGCCAGCAGCTCAGGCAGCAATCAGCCCCAGCATTTT
-,TRBJ2-5,TRBV28,-,CASSFWQTQYF,TGTGCCAGCAGTTTTTGGCAGACCCAGTACTTC
-,TRBJ2-7,TRBV9,TRBD1,CASSVLTGGDEQYF,TGTGCCAGCAGCGTCTTGACAGGGGGGGACGAGCAGTACTTC
-,TRBJ2-7,TRBV18,-,CASSPPTIYEQYF,TGTGCCAGCTCACCACCGACTATCTACGAGCAGTACTTC
few,TRBJ1-4,TRBV9,-,CASSGQGSEKLFF,TGTGCCAGCAGCGGTCAGGGGAGCGAAAAACTGTTTTTT
-,TRBJ2-3,TRBV18,TRBD2,CASSPPGLAGAGTDTQYF,TGTGCCAGCTCACCGCCGGGACTAGCGGGAGCCGGCACAGATACGCAGTATTTT
-,TRBJ2-7,TRBV5-1,-,CASSLGGEREQYF,TGCGCCAGCAGCTTAGGCGGGGAGCGGGAGCAGTACTTC
-,TRBJ2-7,TRBV27,TRBD2,CASSPSSGGSYEQYF,TGTGCCAGCAGTCCCTCTAGCGGGGGATCCTACGAGCAGTACTTC
-,TRBJ1-4,TRBV7-9,TRBD1,CASSLSGTANEKLFF,TGTGCCAGCAGCTTGTCCGGGACAGCTAATGAAAAACTGTTTTTT
-,TRBJ2-1,TRBV7-3,-,CASSSTGALGNEQFF,TGTGCCAGCAGCTCCACGGGGGCGTTGGGTAATGAGCAGTTCTTC
-,TRBJ2-3,TRBV19,TRBD2,CATAGTRNTDTQYF,TGTGCCACGGCCGGGACTAGAAACACAGATACGCAGTATTTT
-,TRBJ1-1,TRBV29-1,-,CGVVLTRGGIEALF,TGCGGCGTTGTCCTAACCCGGGGTGGGATTGAAGCTCTCTTT
-,TRBJ1-5,TRBV2,-,CASSEAFFNQPQHF,TGTGCCAGCAGTGAAGCCTTTTTCAATCAGCCCCAGCATTTT
-,TRBJ2-4,TRBV28,-,CASSTGGFKNIQYF,TGTGCCAGCAGTACCGGGGGTTTCAAAAACATTCAGTACTTC
-,TRBJ2-2,TRBV25-1,-,CASSVVGAGELFF,TGTGCCAGCAGTGTAGTAGGGGCCGGGGAGCTGTTTTTT
-,TRBJ1-2,TRBV9,-,CASSGGTGLILLLTF,TGTGCCAGCAGCGGGGGTACGGGTCTAATCCTTCTATTGACCTTC
few,TRBJ2-7,TRBV7-2,-,CASSFLATLDYEQYF,TGTGCCAGCAGCTTTTTAGCGACACTCGACTACGAGCAGTACTTC
-,TRBJ1-5,TRBV30,-,CAWANFPNQPQHF,TGTGCCTGGGCCAACTTCCCCAATCAGCCCCAGCATTTT
-,TRBJ2-1,TRBV28,TRBD1,CASSLDRVNEQFF,TGTGCCAGCAGTTTAGACAGGGTGAATGAGCAGTTCTTC
once,TRBJ1-1,TRBV6-6,-,CASSSAMNTEAFF,TGTGCCAGCAGTTCCGCTATGAACACTGAAGCTTTCTTT